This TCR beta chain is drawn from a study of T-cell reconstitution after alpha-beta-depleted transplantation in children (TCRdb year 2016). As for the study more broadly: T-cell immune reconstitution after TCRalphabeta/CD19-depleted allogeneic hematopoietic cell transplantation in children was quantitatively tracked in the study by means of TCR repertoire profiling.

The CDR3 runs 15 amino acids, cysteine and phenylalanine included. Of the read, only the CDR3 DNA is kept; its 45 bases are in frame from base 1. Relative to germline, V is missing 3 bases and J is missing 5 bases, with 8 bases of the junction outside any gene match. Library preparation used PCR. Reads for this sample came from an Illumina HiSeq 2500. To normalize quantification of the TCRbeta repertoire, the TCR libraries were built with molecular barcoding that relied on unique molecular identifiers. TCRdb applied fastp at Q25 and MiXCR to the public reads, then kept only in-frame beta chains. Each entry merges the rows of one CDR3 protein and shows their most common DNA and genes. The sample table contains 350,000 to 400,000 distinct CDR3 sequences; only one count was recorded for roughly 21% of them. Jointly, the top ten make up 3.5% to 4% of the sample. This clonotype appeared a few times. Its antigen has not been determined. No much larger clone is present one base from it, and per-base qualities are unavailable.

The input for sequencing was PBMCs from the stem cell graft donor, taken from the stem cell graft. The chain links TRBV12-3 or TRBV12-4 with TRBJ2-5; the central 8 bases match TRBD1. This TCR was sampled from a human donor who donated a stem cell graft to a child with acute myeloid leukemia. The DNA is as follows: TGTGCCAGCAGTTTCGCCCAGGGGGCGAGTGAGACCCAGTACTTC. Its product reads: CASSFAQGASETQYF.